The 30 T cell receptor beta chains presented below share a single source sample, sequenced in a study of blood T cells in healthy people across ages. A second PCR, run for 7 to 11 cycles, used a sample-barcoded 5' primer plus a J-beta primer mix. MiXCR was run by TCRdb on the 5' RACE reads, yielding one entry per CDR3 protein. The sample consists of 1,500,000 or so distinct CDR3 sequences, 59% of them appearing once. Source material: blood. Receptors originate from a young man in good health.

This clonotype was counted between two and nine times. The chain uses TRBV4-1 and TRBJ2-1, with 11 bases identical to TRBD2. Looked up from germline, CDR1 is MGHRA and CDR2 is YSYEKL. The CDR3 runs to 19 residues. V was clipped by 5 bases and J by 0 bases; unmatched bases: 12. The DNA of the CDR3 is TGCGCCAGCAGCGACCTTCCGGGACTAGCGGTGACCTCCTACAATGAGCAGTTCTTC. Translated: CASSDLPGLAVTSYNEQFF.

This rearrangement joins TRBV20-1 to TRBJ1-6; 7 positions agree with TRBD1. The CDR3 is made up of 14 amino acids. CDR1 and CDR2 from the germline V gene are DFQATT and SNEGSKA (reference sequence). V shed 0 bases, J shed 4 bases, and the junction held 0 bases outside the gene matches. The CDR3 reads CSARETGYNSPLHF. The CDR3 DNA reads as TGCAGTGCTAGAGAGACAGGGTATAATTCACCCCTCCACTTT.

The chain uses TRBV5-1 and TRBJ2-4; 7 nucleotides match TRBD1. Judging by the DNA end, TRBJ2-7 fits better; the J call may be wrong. The CDR3 has 13 residues. Germline values: CDR1 SGHRS, CDR2 YFSETQ. The CDR3: CASSWDSIYEQYF. In DNA form, the CDR3 reads TGCGCCAGCAGCTGGGACAGTATCTACGAGCAGTACTTC.

J is TRBJ2-1 and V is TRBV6-6; 8 bases match TRBD2. V was pared by 7 bases and J by 3 bases, with 5 bases of the junction left unmatched. This CDR3 has 14 residues. Per germline, CDR1 MNHNY and CDR2 SVGAGI (reference sequence). CDR3: CASKKTSDYNEQFF. The CDR3 DNA is TGTGCCAGCAAGAAGACTAGCGACTACAATGAGCAGTTCTTC.

There are a few counts of this clonotype. The chain is built from TRBV29-1 and TRBJ2-7; 8 bases map to TRBD1. Germline CDR1 SQVTM, CDR2 ANQGSEA. The V segment lost 4 bases and the J segment 3 bases; nucleotides outside the gene matches: 14. This CDR3 region has 16 residues. The CDR3 loop reads CSVVGGWTGTLYEQYF. The CDR3 region has the DNA TGCAGCGTTGTGGGGGGCTGGACAGGGACTCTCTACGAGCAGTACTTC.

This clonotype has just a few counts. The junction departs from the called germline gene at one end, perhaps through a read error. The V call is TRBV6-1, the J call TRBJ2-1, with D perhaps TRBD2 (6 bases). The CDR3 has 15 residues. Germline V gene data show CDR1 as MNHNS and CDR2 as SASEGT. DNA of the CDR3: TGTGCCAGTCGGGACTCCCCGAGCTCCTACAACGAGCAGTTCTTC. Its protein is CASRDSPSSYNEQFF.

This chain uses TRBV7-9 with TRBJ1-2; D unclear. CDR3 size: 12 residues. Trimming stripped 4 bases from V and 7 bases from J, with 10 bases between. In germline, CDR1 is SEHNR, CDR2 FQNEAQ (reference sequence). The CDR3 is CASSYINIGYTF. Written as DNA, the CDR3 is TGTGCCAGCAGCTACATTAATATTGGCTACACCTTC.

This clonotype was seen more than once but under ten times. The chain has TRBV4-1 and TRBJ1-2; weak D call: TRBD1 (5 bases). V was shortened by 0 bases and J by 0 bases, with 11 bases between the two germline ends. CDR3 length: 16 residues. Germline CDR1 MGHRA, CDR2 YSYEKL. CDR3 in amino acids: CASSQDGQGANYGYTF. The CDR3 nucleotides are TGCGCCAGCAGCCAAGATGGGCAGGGCGCTAACTATGGCTACACCTTC.

The table lists this clonotype with a few counts. The chain joins TRBV27 to TRBJ2-2; D remains ambiguous. CDR1 is MNHEY, CDR2 SMNVEV, per germline (reference sequence). The CDR3 contains 11 residues. V dropped 10 bases and J dropped 2 bases, with 5 bases sitting between them. CDR3: CATYNTGELFF. CDR3 nucleotide sequence: TGTGCCACCTATAACACCGGGGAGCTGTTTTTT.

The J gene is TRBJ1-2, the V gene TRBV13; TRBD1 might be the D (6 bases). V was shortened by 6 bases and J by 3 bases, with 17 bases between the two germline ends. The CDR3 extends over 15 amino acids. Germline CDR1 is PRHDT and CDR2 is FYEKMQ (reference sequence). The CDR3 reads CASSPGGPGDYGYTF. CDR3 coding DNA: TGTGCCAGCAGTCCGGGGGGGCCGGGGGACTATGGCTACACCTTC.

This clonotype has just one count. This chain uses TRBV12-3 or TRBV12-4 with TRBJ1-2, with TRBD1 matching 10 bases. After removal of 9 bases from V and 4 bases from J, the junction contained 5 bases not matched to a gene. This CDR3 region has 13 residues. The CDR3 nucleotides read TGTGCCAGTGGACAGGGGGAGATCTATGGCTACACCTTC. Translation gives CASGQGEIYGYTF.

The sample holds one count of this clonotype. Relative to the germline gene, one junction end is altered; a read error may explain this. The chain is built from TRBV7-2 and TRBJ2-3; D remains ambiguous. The length of the CDR3 is 13 residues. Germline CDR1 reads SGHTA; CDR2 reads FQGNSA. As DNA, the CDR3 is TGTGCCTGCAGCTTAGCCCCACGGGATACGCAGTATTTT. The encoded protein is CACSLAPRDTQYF. The variable domain in full, completed from reference TRBV7-2 and TRBJ2-3, reads GAGVSQSPSNKVTEKGKDVELRCDPISGHTALYWYRQSLGQGLEFLIYFQGNSAPDKSGLPSDRFSAERTGGSVSTLTIQRTQQEDSAVYLCACSLAPRDTQYFGPGTRLTVL.

This sequence joins TRBV5-1 and TRBJ2-1; D remains unclear. The CDR3 loop spans 14 amino acids. V dropped 2 bases and J dropped 7 bases, with 13 bases sitting between them. The germline CDR1 and CDR2 sequences are SGHRS and YFSETQ. The CDR3 here is CASSFDHTSNEQFF. CDR3 coding DNA: TGCGCCAGCAGCTTCGATCACACCAGTAATGAGCAGTTCTTC.

The sample holds a few counts of this clonotype. V usage is TRBV12-3 or TRBV12-4 and J usage is TRBJ2-3; possibly TRBD1 for D (6 bases). The V and J ends lost 4 bases and 1 base respectively, with 9 bases between them. The CDR3 consists of 14 residues. DNA for the CDR3: TGTGCCAGCAGTTCGGGGACACGCACAGATACGCAGTATTTT. This codes for CASSSGTRTDTQYF.

This clonotype showed up many times. The genes are TRBV7-2 and TRBJ2-7; no definite D call. V lost 1 base, J lost 5 bases, and 6 bases lay in between. The CDR3 spans 12 residues. CDR1 and CDR2 (germline): SGHTA, FQGNSA. The CDR3 spells CASSLDGHEQYF. The CDR3 DNA reads TGTGCCAGCAGCTTAGATGGACACGAGCAGTACTTC.

In this sample, this clonotype turned up once. This sequence joins TRBV3-1 and TRBJ2-1; D unclear. The DNA matches TRBJ2-7 better at its end, which makes the J call doubtful. This CDR3 is built from 16 residues. Looked up from germline, CDR1 is LGHDT and CDR2 is YNNKEL (reference sequence). The CDR3 sequence: CASSQVGLSSYNEQYF. The DNA of the CDR3 is TGTGCCAGCAGCCAAGTAGGCCTGAGCTCCTACAATGAGCAGTACTTC.

V usage is TRBV4-1 and J usage is TRBJ2-3; TRBD1 or TRBD2 may be the D gene (5 bases each). The CDR3 has 16 amino acids. Trimming took 5 bases from V and 1 from J, leaving 16 bases between them. The germline V gene encodes CDR1 MGHRA and CDR2 YSYEKL. CDR3 sequence: CASSSTTRGGTDTQYF. The CDR3 coding sequence is TGCGCCAGCAGCTCTACAACCCGAGGGGGCACAGATACGCAGTATTTT.

Here the CDR3 reads CASSQDRGGGGASTDTQYF. CDR3 sequence (DNA): TGCGCCAGCAGCCAAGATAGAGGAGGCGGGGGGGCTAGCACAGATACGCAGTATTTT. J is TRBJ2-3 and V is TRBV4-3; TRBD2 aligns across 9 bases. V lost 0 bases to trimming and J lost 0 bases; unmatched junction nucleotides: 10. The CDR3 has 19 residues. Germline loops: CDR1 LGHNA, CDR2 YSLEER.

This chain connects TRBV10-3 to TRBJ1-2; a possible D gene is TRBD1 (6 bases). This CDR3 has 17 residues. With 4 bases removed from V and 2 bases from J, the gap between germline ends came to 20 bases. CDR1 and CDR2 from the germline V gene are ENHRY and SYGVKD. The CDR3 sequence: CAISVSGVAQENYGYTF. CDR3 nucleotides: TGTGCCATCAGTGTTTCAGGGGTTGCACAAGAAAACTATGGCTACACCTTC.

V and J are TRBV27 and TRBJ2-3, with a tentative D call TRBD2 (6 bases). Germline assignment: CDR1 MNHEY and CDR2 SMNVEV (reference sequence). Trimming cost V 5 bases and J 2 bases, with 11 bases left between them. The CDR3 totals 14 residues. The CDR3 nucleotides are TGTGCCAGCAGTATAGCGGCACCCACAGATACGCAGTATTTT. Protein sequence: CASSIAAPTDTQYF.

This sequence joins TRBV7-2 and TRBJ2-7; D call uncertain. The V end lost 0 bases, the J end lost 2 bases, and 11 bases lay between the germline ends. Germline V CDR1 and CDR2: SGHTA, FQGNSA. This CDR3 region has 15 residues. The DNA for the CDR3 is TGTGCCAGCAGCTTAGCTATCTCGGACCCCTACGAGCAGTACTTC. This codes for CASSLAISDPYEQYF. Supplemented by reference TRBV7-2 and TRBJ2-7, the full variable domain reads GAGVSQSPSNKVTEKGKDVELRCDPISGHTALYWYRQSLGQGLEFLIYFQGNSAPDKSGLPSDRFSAERTGGSVSTLTIQRTQQEDSAVYLCASSLAISDPYEQYFGPGTRLTVT.

The chain joins TRBV18 to TRBJ2-3; TRBD2 aligns across 8 bases. This CDR3 is built from 17 residues. V trimming: 1 base; J trimming: 9 bases; junction bases outside the gene matches: 15. The germline gives CDR1 KGHSH, CDR2 LQKENI. The CDR3 here is CASSPLPPGGVGDTQYF. In DNA, the CDR3 is TGTGCCAGCTCACCACTGCCCCCGGGAGGGGTAGGAGACACGCAGTATTTT.

The J gene is TRBJ2-7, the V gene TRBV28; D assignment may be TRBD1 or TRBD2 (5 bases each). Germline assignment: CDR1 MDHEN and CDR2 SYDVKM. V dropped 7 bases and J dropped 6 bases, with 19 bases sitting between them. The CDR3 extends over 14 amino acids. For the CDR3, the DNA is TGTGCCAGCACCCCAGATGGGGGAGCGGCCGAGCAGTACTTC. Amino acid sequence: CASTPDGGAAEQYF.

The table lists this clonotype with a few counts. This sequence joins TRBV11-2 and TRBJ2-2; no definite D call. Germline CDR1 is SGHAT and CDR2 is FQNNGV. The CDR3 covers 14 residues. Deletions cut 4 bases from V and 3 bases from J, with 9 bases between. CDR3 in amino acids: CASSSLPYTGELFF. Written as DNA, the CDR3 is TGTGCCAGCAGCTCCCTCCCCTACACCGGGGAGCTGTTTTTT.

The chain combines TRBV5-1 with TRBJ2-5, with a tentative D call TRBD1 (6 bases). The CDR3 sequence is 14 residues long. The germline CDR1 and CDR2 sequences are SGHRS and YFSETQ. The V end lost 4 bases, the J end lost 0 bases, and 10 bases lay between the germline ends. Here the CDR3 DNA reads TGCGCCAGCAGCCAGACAGGAGACCAAGAGACCCAGTACTTC. This sequence encodes CASSQTGDQETQYF.

Ten or more counts support this clonotype. The chain employs TRBV12-3 or TRBV12-4 and TRBJ1-5; D ambiguous. The V and J ends lost 2 bases and 7 bases respectively, with 18 bases between them. The CDR3 has 16 residues. The CDR3 loop is CASSLLGGGPGQPQHF. Here the CDR3 DNA reads TGTGCCAGCAGTTTACTAGGTGGCGGTCCGGGGCAGCCCCAGCATTTT.

The chain uses TRBV7-2 and TRBJ1-4; D possibly corresponds to TRBD1 (5 bases). From germline, CDR1 is SGHTA and CDR2 FQGNSA. The V and J ends lost 2 bases and 7 bases respectively, with 14 bases between them. The length of the CDR3 is 15 residues. The CDR3 here is CASSLFGGRAEKLFF. The DNA of the CDR3 is TGTGCCAGCAGCTTATTTGGGGGTAGGGCTGAAAAACTGTTTTTT.

This clonotype showed up just once. V usage is TRBV5-1 and J usage is TRBJ2-1; 11 bases align to TRBD2. This CDR3 has 15 amino acids. Germline assignment: CDR1 SGHRS and CDR2 YFSETQ. With V trimmed by 3 bases and J by 7 bases, 6 bases remained unmatched. Written as DNA, the CDR3 is TGCGCCAGCAGCTGGGAAGTAGCGGGAGGGAATGAGCAGTTCTTC. Its protein product is CASSWEVAGGNEQFF. Together with reference TRBV5-1 and TRBJ2-1, the CDR3 gives the full variable domain: KAGVTQTPRYLIKTRGQQVTLSCSPISGHRSVSWYQQTPGQGLQFLFEYFSETQRNKGNFPGRFSGRQFSNSRSEMNVSTLELGDSALYLCASSWEVAGGNEQFFGPGTRLTVL.

This chain joins TRBV10-3 and TRBJ2-7; TRBD1 is a possible D gene (6 bases). Germline-derived CDR1 and CDR2 are ENHRY and SYGVKD. Trimming left V 8 bases short and J 2 bases short, with 13 bases between. CDR3 length equals 13 residues. Here the CDR3 DNA reads TGTGCCATCTCACAGGGAATTGCCTACGAGCAGTACTTC. Encoded protein: CAISQGIAYEQYF.

The chain recombines TRBV7-2 with TRBJ2-1; 8 bases are a match to TRBD2. This CDR3 spans 17 amino acids. The germline CDR1 and CDR2 sequences are SGHTA and FQGNSA. V shed 4 bases, J shed 6 bases, and the junction held 14 bases outside the gene matches. The chain's CDR3 is CASSSIPGTRIPNEQFF. As DNA, the CDR3 is TGTGCCAGCAGCTCCATCCCCGGGACTAGAATACCCAATGAGCAGTTCTTC.